Below are 16 T cell receptor beta chains sequenced from a single sample in a study of shared clonotypes between healthy human individuals. The assay was immunoSEQ multiplex PCR, and TCRdb's table has in-frame clones only and misses some. The sample lists 2 million to 2.5 million clones; 85% to 95% were seen once. Sequencing was carried out using naive CD4+ T cells from PBMCs. Subset noted: CD45RA+ positively selected. The receptors originated from a man aged 18-30 years in good health. Some clones in this sample may be carry-over from other donors' samples.

J is TRBJ2-5 and V is TRBV10-3; tentative D call: TRBD1 (7 bases). The last part of the DNA fits TRBJ2-7 better; the J call may be wrong. The germline gives CDR1 ENHRY, CDR2 SYGVKD. The length of the CDR3 is 15 residues. CDR3 nucleotide sequence: TGTGCCATCAGTGATCTCACAGGGGAGGCCTACGAGCAGTACTTC. This encodes CAISDLTGEAYEQYF.

The chain joins TRBV6-1 to TRBJ1-5; TRBD1 might be the D (6 bases). The CDR3 extends over 13 amino acids. V lost 3 bases and J lost 7, with 10 bases in between. Germline-derived CDR1 and CDR2 are MNHNS and SASEGT. The CDR3 is CASSEMRGQPQHF. The CDR3, as DNA: TGTGCCAGCAGTGAGATGAGGGGGCAGCCCCAGCATTTT.

Notes on this clone: The identical CDR3 is also encoded by other nucleotide sequences in the sample. The chain has TRBV7-3 and TRBJ2-5; TRBD2 agrees at 14 bases. The germline gives CDR1 SGHTA, CDR2 FQGTGA. V lost 5 bases, J lost 4 bases, and 3 bases stayed unmatched. The CDR3 is 15 residues long. The CDR3 DNA reads as TGTGCCAGCAGCCCTGGACTAGCGGGAGGAGAGACCCAGTACTTC. This sequence encodes CASSPGLAGGETQYF.

This chain joins TRBV5-5 and TRBJ2-7; perhaps D is TRBD1 or TRBD2 (5 bases each). The CDR3 runs to 16 residues. Per the germline V gene, CDR1 is SGHKS and CDR2 is YYEKEE (reference sequence). V was pared by 4 bases and J by 2 bases, with 19 bases between. Here the CDR3 DNA reads TGTGCCAGCAGCCTGGGGGAGCCACTTATCACCTACGAGCAGTACTTC. Translation gives CASSLGEPLITYEQYF.

This clone has a handful of counts. The chain carries TRBV5-5 and TRBJ1-1; the D gene is possibly TRBD1 (5 bases). V was trimmed by 5 bases and J by 0 bases, leaving 11 bases between them. Germline loops: CDR1 SGHKS, CDR2 YYEKEE (reference sequence). The CDR3 consists of 14 residues. CDR3 coding DNA: TGTGCCAGCAGTCTCGACAGTATGAACACTGAAGCTTTCTTT. As protein: CASSLDSMNTEAFF.

The chain recombines TRBV15 with TRBJ2-5, with 9 positions matching TRBD1. Per germline, CDR1 LNHNV and CDR2 YYDKDF (reference sequence). The CDR3 totals 15 residues. The V and J ends lost 3 bases and 0 bases, in that order; junction bases with no gene match: 2. CDR3 bases: TGTGCCACCAGCAGCGGGGACAGGGACCAAGAGACCCAGTACTTC. Amino acid sequence: CATSSGDRDQETQYF.

The chain carries TRBV19 and TRBJ1-1, with TRBD1 matching 8 bases. The germline gives CDR1 LNHDA, CDR2 SQIVND (reference sequence). V dropped 7 bases and J dropped 0; count of bases not matched to a gene: 10. This CDR3 region has 16 residues. CDR3 coding DNA: TGTGCCAGTACGACCGGGACAGGACGCATGAACACTGAAGCTTTCTTT. Amino acid sequence: CASTTGTGRMNTEAFF.

The J gene is TRBJ2-7, the V gene TRBV5-1; D not resolved. Germline lookup yields CDR1 SGHRS and CDR2 YFSETQ. V was clipped by 4 bases and J by 2 bases, with 19 bases between them. The CDR3 covers 16 residues. The CDR3 nucleotides are TGCGCCAGCAGCCCTCTCGAAATCAACAATCCCTACGAGCAGTACTTC. Its translation: CASSPLEINNPYEQYF.

The genes are TRBV19 and TRBJ1-1; the match to TRBD1 covers 8 bases. Trimming removed 3 bases from V and 0 bases from J; junction bases left unmatched: 9. Germline V gene data show CDR1 as LNHDA and CDR2 as SQIVND (reference sequence). The CDR3 is 17 residues long. CDR3 sequence reads: CASSMQGAVRMNTEAFF. The CDR3, as DNA: TGTGCCAGTAGTATGCAGGGGGCAGTTAGGATGAACACTGAAGCTTTCTTT.

The chain links TRBV5-1 to TRBJ1-5; maybe TRBD1 (5 bases). The V gene lost 0 bases and the J gene lost 5 bases, with 15 bases spanning the gap. CDR3 length: 16 amino acids. Germline V gene lookup returns CDR1 SGHRS and CDR2 YFSETQ. DNA of the CDR3: TGCGCCAGCAGCTTGGATCCCTTAGGGGTGGATCAGCCCCAGCATTTT. Translated: CASSLDPLGVDQPQHF.

The rearrangement joins TRBV18 to TRBJ2-2, with a possible D match to TRBD2 (7 bases). Trimming stripped 3 bases from V and 4 bases from J, with 21 bases between. Germline V gene lookup returns CDR1 KGHSH and CDR2 LQKENI. The CDR3 has 18 amino acids. The DNA for the CDR3 is TGTGCCAGCTCACCCTCGTTGGGGGGGCCAGGTAGCACCGGGGAGCTGTTTTTT. Its translation is CASSPSLGGPGSTGELFF.

The chain has TRBV5-6 and TRBJ2-1; 7 bases match TRBD1. In germline, CDR1 is SGHDT, CDR2 YYEEEE. V was pared by 4 bases and J by 0 bases, with 7 bases of the junction left unmatched. This CDR3 spans 16 amino acids. The CDR3 DNA reads TGTGCCAGCAGCAAGGGACAGTTTAGCTCCTACAATGAGCAGTTCTTC. It yields the protein CASSKGQFSSYNEQFF.

V is TRBV5-1 and J is TRBJ2-5, with 10 positions matching TRBD2. This CDR3 spans 17 amino acids. The germline gives CDR1 SGHRS, CDR2 YFSETQ. The trim removed 3 bases at V and 1 base at J, leaving 9 bases unmatched. The CDR3, as DNA: TGCGCCAGCAGCTATGGACTAGCGGAGTACCTCCAAGAGACCCAGTACTTC. This codes for CASSYGLAEYLQETQYF.

This chain connects TRBV5-1 to TRBJ2-6; D uncertain. From germline, CDR1 is SGHRS and CDR2 YFSETQ. Between the trimmed V and J ends, which lost 0 bases and 3 bases, there was a span of 1 base. CDR3 size: 13 residues. CDR3 DNA sequence: TGCGCCAGCAGCTTGGTTGGGGCCAACGTCCTGACTTTC. Protein: CASSLVGANVLTF.

The rearrangement uses TRBV25-1 and TRBJ2-7, with 11 bases that match TRBD2. The trim removed 5 bases at V and 3 bases at J, leaving 6 bases unmatched. The germline V gene has CDR1 MGHDK and CDR2 SYGVNS. The CDR3 has 15 amino acids. The CDR3 nucleotides are TGTGCCAGCAGTTATCTAGCGGGAGGTAACTACGAGCAGTACTTC. This gives the protein CASSYLAGGNYEQYF.

Concerning this clone: In the same sample, other DNA sequences code for this CDR3. The chain employs TRBV7-9 and TRBJ1-5; no clear D. The CDR3 spans 13 residues. Trimming removed 4 bases from V and 4 bases from J, with 8 bases in between. Germline V lookup: CDR1 SEHNR, CDR2 FQNEAQ (reference sequence). This chain's CDR3 is CASSWGGNQPQHF. The CDR3 DNA follows: TGTGCCAGCAGCTGGGGAGGAAATCAGCCCCAGCATTTT.